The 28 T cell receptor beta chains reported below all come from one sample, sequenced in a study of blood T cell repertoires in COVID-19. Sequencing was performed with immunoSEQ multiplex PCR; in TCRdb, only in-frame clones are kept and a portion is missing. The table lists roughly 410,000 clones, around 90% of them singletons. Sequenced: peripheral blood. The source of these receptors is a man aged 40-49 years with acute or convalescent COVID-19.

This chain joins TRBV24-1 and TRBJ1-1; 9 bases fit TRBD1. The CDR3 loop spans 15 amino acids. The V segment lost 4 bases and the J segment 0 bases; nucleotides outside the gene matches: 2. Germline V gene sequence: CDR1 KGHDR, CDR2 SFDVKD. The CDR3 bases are TGTGCCACCAGTGAGGGACAGGGTCTGAACACTGAAGCTTTCTTT. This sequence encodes CATSEGQGLNTEAFF.

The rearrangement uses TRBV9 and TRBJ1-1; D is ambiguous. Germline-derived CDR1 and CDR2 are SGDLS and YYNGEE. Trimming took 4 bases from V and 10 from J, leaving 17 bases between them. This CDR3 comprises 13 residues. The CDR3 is CASSPEGGSGAFF. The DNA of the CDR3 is TGTGCCAGCAGCCCCGAAGGAGGGTCTGGAGCTTTCTTT.

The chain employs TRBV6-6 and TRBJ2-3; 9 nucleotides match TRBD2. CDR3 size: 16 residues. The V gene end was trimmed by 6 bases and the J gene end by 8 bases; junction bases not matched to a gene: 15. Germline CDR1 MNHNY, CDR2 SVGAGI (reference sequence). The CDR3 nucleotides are TGTGCCAGCAGCTTAGAGGGGGGCGGGGGGGCCGTTACGCAGTATTTT. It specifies CASSLEGGGGAVTQYF.

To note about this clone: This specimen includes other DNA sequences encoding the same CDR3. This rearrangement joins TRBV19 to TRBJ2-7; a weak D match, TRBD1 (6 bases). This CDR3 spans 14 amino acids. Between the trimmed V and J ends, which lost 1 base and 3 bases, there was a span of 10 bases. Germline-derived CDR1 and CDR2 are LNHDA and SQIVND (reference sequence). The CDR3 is CASSIGQASYEQYF. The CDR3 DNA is TGTGCCAGTAGTATAGGACAGGCGAGCTACGAGCAGTACTTC.

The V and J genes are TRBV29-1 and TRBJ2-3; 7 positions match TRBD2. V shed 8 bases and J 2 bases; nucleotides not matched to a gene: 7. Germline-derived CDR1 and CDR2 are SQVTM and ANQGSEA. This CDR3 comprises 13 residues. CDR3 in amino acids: CSCAGLITDTQYF. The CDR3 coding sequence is TGCAGCTGCGCGGGACTAATCACAGATACGCAGTATTTT.

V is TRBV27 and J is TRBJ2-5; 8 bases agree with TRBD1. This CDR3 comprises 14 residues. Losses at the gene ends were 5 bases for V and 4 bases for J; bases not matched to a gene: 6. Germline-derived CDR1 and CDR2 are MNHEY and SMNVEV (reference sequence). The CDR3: CASSPGQAGETQYF. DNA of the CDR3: TGTGCCAGCAGTCCGGGACAGGCGGGAGAGACCCAGTACTTC.

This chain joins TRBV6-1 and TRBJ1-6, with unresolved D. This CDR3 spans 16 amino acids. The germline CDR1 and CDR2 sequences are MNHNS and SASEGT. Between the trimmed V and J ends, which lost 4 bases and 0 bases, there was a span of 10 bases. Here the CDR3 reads CASSVSGSSYNSPLHF. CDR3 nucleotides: TGTGCCAGCAGTGTCAGCGGGAGCTCCTATAATTCACCCCTCCACTTT.

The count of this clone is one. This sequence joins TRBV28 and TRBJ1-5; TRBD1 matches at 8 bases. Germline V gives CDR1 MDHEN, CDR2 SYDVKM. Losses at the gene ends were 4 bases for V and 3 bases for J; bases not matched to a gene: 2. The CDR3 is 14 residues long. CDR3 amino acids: CASSWTGYNQPQHF. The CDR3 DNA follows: TGTGCCAGCAGTTGGACAGGGTACAATCAGCCCCAGCATTTT.

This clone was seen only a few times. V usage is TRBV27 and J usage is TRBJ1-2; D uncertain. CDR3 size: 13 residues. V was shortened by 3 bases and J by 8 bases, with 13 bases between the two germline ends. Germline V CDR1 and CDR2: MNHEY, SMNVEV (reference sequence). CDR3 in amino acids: CASSFSGSTGYTF. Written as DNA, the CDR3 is TGTGCCAGCAGTTTCTCGGGGTCTACCGGCTACACCTTC.

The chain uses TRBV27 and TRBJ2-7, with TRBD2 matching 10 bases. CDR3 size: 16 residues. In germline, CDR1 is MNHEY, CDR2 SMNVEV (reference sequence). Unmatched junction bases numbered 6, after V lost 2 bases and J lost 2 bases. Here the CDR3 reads CASSLSTSGATYEQYF. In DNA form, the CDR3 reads TGTGCCAGCAGTTTAAGCACTAGCGGGGCTACCTACGAGCAGTACTTC.

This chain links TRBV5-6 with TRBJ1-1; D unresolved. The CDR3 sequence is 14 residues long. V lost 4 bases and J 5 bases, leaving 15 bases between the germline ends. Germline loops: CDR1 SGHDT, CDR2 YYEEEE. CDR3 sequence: CASSDVTTGTEAFF. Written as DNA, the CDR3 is TGTGCCAGCAGCGACGTGACTACGGGGACTGAAGCTTTCTTT.

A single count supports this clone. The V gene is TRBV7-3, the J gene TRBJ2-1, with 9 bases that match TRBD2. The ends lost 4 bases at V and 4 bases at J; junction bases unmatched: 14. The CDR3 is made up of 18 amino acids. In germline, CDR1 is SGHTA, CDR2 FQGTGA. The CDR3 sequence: CASSSGPRGGGKYNEQFF. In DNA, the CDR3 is TGTGCCAGCAGCTCCGGCCCGCGGGGGGGCGGAAAGTACAATGAGCAGTTCTTC.

This CDR3 is CASSPYDSNMGEKLFF. In DNA form, the CDR3 reads TGTGCCAGCAGCCCCTATGACAGCAACATGGGGGAAAAACTGTTTTTT. The chain has TRBV6-6 and TRBJ1-4, with a tentative D call TRBD1 (5 bases). This CDR3 spans 16 amino acids. Germline lookup yields CDR1 MNHNY and CDR2 SVGAGI (reference sequence). The V end lost 6 bases, the J end lost 8 bases, and 22 bases lay between the germline ends.

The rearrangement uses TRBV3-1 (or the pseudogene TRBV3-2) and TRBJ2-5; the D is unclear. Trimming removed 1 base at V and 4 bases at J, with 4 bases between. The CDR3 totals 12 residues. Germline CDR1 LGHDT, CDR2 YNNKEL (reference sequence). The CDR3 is CASSQAGETQYF. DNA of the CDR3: TGTGCCAGCAGCCAAGCCGGAGAGACCCAGTACTTC.

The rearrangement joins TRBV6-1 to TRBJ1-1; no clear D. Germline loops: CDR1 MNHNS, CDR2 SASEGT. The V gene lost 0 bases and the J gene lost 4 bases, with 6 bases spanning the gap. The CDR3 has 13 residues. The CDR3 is CASSEARLTEAFF. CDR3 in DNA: TGTGCCAGCAGTGAAGCGCGACTCACTGAAGCTTTCTTT.

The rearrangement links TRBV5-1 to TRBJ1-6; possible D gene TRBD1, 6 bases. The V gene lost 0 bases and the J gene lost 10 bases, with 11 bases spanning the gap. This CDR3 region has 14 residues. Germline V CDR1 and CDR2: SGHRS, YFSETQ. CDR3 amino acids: CASSLGQVDSPLHF. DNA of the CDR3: TGCGCCAGCAGCTTGGGACAGGTCGACTCACCCCTCCACTTT.

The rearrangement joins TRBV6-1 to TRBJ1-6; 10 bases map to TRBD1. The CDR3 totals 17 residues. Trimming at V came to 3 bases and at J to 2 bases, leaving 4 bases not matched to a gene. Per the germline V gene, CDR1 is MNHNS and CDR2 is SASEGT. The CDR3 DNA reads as TGTGCCAGCAGTGAGGACAGGGGGACGGCCTATAATTCACCCCTCCACTTT. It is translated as CASSEDRGTAYNSPLHF.

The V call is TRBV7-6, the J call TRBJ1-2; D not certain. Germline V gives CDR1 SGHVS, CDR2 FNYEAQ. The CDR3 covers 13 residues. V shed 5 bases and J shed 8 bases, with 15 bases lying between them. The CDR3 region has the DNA TGTGCCAGCAGCCAACTGGAGAGGAACGGCTACACCTTC. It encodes CASSQLERNGYTF.

The CDR3 DNA sequence: TGCGCCAGCAGTCAACTCCCGGGGTTTAGAGAAGAGACCCAGTACTTC. Translated, it gives CASSQLPGFREETQYF. This rearrangement joins TRBV23-1 to TRBJ2-5; tentatively, D is TRBD2 (5 bases). TRBV23-1 is annotated as an ORF whose role is uncertain. The CDR3 is made up of 16 amino acids. Trimming removed 2 bases from V and 3 bases from J, with 16 bases in between.

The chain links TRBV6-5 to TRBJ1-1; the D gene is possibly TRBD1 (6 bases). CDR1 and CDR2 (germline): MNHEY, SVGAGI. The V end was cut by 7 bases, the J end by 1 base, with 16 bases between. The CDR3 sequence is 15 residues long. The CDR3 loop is CASKPRGTANTEAFF. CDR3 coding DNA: TGTGCCAGCAAACCAAGGGGGACGGCGAACACTGAAGCTTTCTTT.

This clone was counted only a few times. CDR3 DNA: TGTGCCAGCAGTGAAGCGGAGGGGTGGGGGAGGAACACCATATATTTT. Its translation is CASSEAEGWGRNTIYF. The chain is built from TRBV2 and TRBJ1-3; weak D call: TRBD1 (5 bases). CDR1 SNHLY and CDR2 FYNNEI come from the germline V gene. This CDR3 has 16 amino acids. Deletions cut 0 bases from V and 7 bases from J, with 16 bases between.

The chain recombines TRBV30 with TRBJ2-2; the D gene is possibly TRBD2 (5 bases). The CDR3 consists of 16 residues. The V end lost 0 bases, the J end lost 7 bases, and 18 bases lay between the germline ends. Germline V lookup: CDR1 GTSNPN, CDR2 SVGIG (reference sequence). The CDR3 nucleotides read TGTGCCTGGAGTGTTTTATCGCTAGCTCGGGGCGGGGAGCTGTTTTTT. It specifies CAWSVLSLARGGELFF.

The DNA for the CDR3 is TGCGCCAGCAGCTTTTACAGGGGGGAGACCCAGTACTTC. It translates to CASSFYRGETQYF. The chain employs TRBV5-1 and TRBJ2-5; 8 nucleotides match TRBD1. The CDR3 is 13 amino acids. Germline values: CDR1 SGHRS, CDR2 YFSETQ. Germline trimming cut 2 bases from V and 5 bases from J; bases unmatched to any gene: 2.

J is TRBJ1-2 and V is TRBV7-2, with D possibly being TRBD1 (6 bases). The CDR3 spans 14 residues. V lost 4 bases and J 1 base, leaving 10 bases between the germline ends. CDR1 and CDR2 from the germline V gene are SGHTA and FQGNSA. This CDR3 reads CASSYNRVNYGYTF. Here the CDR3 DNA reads TGTGCCAGCAGCTATAACAGGGTTAACTATGGCTACACCTTC.

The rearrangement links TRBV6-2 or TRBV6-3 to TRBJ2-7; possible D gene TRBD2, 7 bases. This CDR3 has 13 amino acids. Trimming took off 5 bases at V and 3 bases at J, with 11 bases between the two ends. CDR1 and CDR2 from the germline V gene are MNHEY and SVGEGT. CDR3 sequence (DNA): TGTGCCAGCAGTAGGGGGGGGCTCTACGAGCAGTACTTC. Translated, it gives CASSRGGLYEQYF.

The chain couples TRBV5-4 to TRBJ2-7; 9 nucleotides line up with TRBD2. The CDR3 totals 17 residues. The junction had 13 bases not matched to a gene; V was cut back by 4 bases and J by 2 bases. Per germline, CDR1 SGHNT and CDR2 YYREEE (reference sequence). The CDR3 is CASSKAGLAGYTYEQYF. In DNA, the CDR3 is TGTGCCAGCAGCAAGGCGGGGCTAGCGGGATACACCTACGAGCAGTACTTC.

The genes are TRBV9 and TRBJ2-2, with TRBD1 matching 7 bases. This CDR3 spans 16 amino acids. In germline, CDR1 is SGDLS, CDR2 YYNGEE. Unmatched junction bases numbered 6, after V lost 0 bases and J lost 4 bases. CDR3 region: CASSVGGGMGTGELFF. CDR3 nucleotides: TGTGCCAGCAGCGTAGGAGGGGGCATGGGCACCGGGGAGCTGTTTTTT.

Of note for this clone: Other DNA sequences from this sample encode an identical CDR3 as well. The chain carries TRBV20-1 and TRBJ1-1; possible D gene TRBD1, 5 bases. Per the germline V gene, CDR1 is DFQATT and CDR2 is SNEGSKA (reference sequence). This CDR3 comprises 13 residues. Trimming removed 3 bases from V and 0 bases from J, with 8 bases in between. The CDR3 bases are TGCAGTGCTAGTCAGGGATTGAACACTGAAGCTTTCTTT. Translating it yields CSASQGLNTEAFF.